This is a list of T cell receptor beta chains from one sample in a study of early T cells in non-severe SARS-CoV-2 infection. TCRdb recomputed calls from the 5' RACE reads with MiXCR, one row per CDR3 protein. The sample yields about 64,000 distinct CDR3 sequences, more than 15% seen once. The sample here was whole blood, taken at baseline. The receptors originated from an adult who was a healthcare worker with PCR-confirmed SARS-CoV-2 infection or an uninfected control (not recorded which). Both conserved end residues are part of each CDR3. Each record gives: D gene, J gene, clone size, V gene, CDR3 DNA, CDR3 protein. A D gene is named only where the DNA matches it firmly. Clone size is not always given. Where it is, it says once, few, many or a class for expanded clones.

NA	TRBJ2-3	once	TRBV7-9	TGTGCCAGCAGCAACACCCCCACGGTGAGAACAGATACGCAGTATTTT	CASSNTPTVRTDTQYF
TRBD1	TRBJ1-2	NA	TRBV11-2	TGTGCCAGCAGCTTCTTAAAGCGGGACAGGGGACGCTATGGCTACACCTTC	CASSFLKRDRGRYGYTF
TRBD2	TRBJ2-1	NA	TRBV5-1	TGCGCCAGCAGCAAGACTAGCGGAAGGTGGGGTGAGCAGTTCTTC	CASSKTSGRWGEQFF
NA	TRBJ2-2	few	TRBV18	TGTGCCAGCTCACCACGGCCGAACACCGGGGAGCTGTTTTTT	CASSPRPNTGELFF
NA	TRBJ1-4	NA	TRBV7-6	TGTGCCAGCAGCGCGGGGAGTCCCGCCGGCACTAATGAAAAACTGTTTTTT	CASSAGSPAGTNEKLFF
TRBD2	TRBJ2-1	few	TRBV20-1	TGCAGTGCTAGAGATATAGCGGGGGGGCCGTACAATGAGCAGTTCTTC	CSARDIAGGPYNEQFF
TRBD1	TRBJ1-6	NA	TRBV20-1	TGCAGTGCTACCCGACAGGGAGACTCACCCCTCCACTTT	CSATRQGDSPLHF
NA	TRBJ1-1	NA	TRBV6-2/TRBV6-3	TGTGCCAGCAGTTACTCGGCGGGGAATTTGAACACTGAAGCTTTCTTT	CASSYSAGNLNTEAFF
NA	TRBJ2-5	few	TRBV3-1	TGTGCCAGCAGCCAAGTTCCTACTACCCCAGAGACCCAGTACTTC	CASSQVPTTPETQYF
NA	TRBJ2-1	NA	TRBV7-9	TGTGCCAGCAGCCCTTTGGTGGGGAATGAGCAGTTCTTC	CASSPLVGNEQFF
TRBD1	TRBJ1-3	few	TRBV7-2	TGTGCCAGCAGTCCCACAGGGGGCTCTGGAAACACCATATATTTT	CASSPTGGSGNTIYF
NA	TRBJ2-2	NA	TRBV7-6	TGTGCCAGCAGCAAGGGGACCCAGAACACCGGGGAGCTGTTTTTT	CASSKGTQNTGELFF
NA	TRBJ2-2	few	TRBV11-3	TGTGCCAGCAGCTTACTGACTGGGGAGCTGTTTTTT	CASSLLTGELFF
NA	TRBJ2-7	NA	TRBV6-5	TGTGCCAGCAGTTACTCGATGGTGAGGAGCTCCTACGAGCAGTACTTC	CASSYSMVRSSYEQYF
TRBD2	TRBJ2-7	few	TRBV6-1	TGTGCCAGCAGTGAGTATGGCGGGAGGTTCGAGCAGTACTTC	CASSEYGGRFEQYF
TRBD1	TRBJ2-7	NA	TRBV5-4	TGTGCCAGCAGCTTGGCGGCAGGGGGTTCCTACGAGCAGTACTTC	CASSLAAGGSYEQYF
NA	TRBJ1-1	once	TRBV12-3/TRBV12-4	TGTGCCGTCACCACTCAACAAGGCACTGAAGCTTTCTTT	CAVTTQQGTEAFF
NA	TRBJ2-2	few	TRBV10-2	TGCGCCAGCAGTTCGGGGGCCGGGGAGCTGTTTTTT	CASSSGAGELFF
NA	TRBJ1-5	few	TRBV20-1	TGCAGTGCTAGAGATTCCTTTGGAGCCCAGCATTTT	CSARDSFGAQHF
TRBD1	TRBJ1-6	many	TRBV20-1	TGCAGTGCTAGAGATGTAGGAACAGGGGATTCACCCCTCCACTTT	CSARDVGTGDSPLHF
TRBD1	TRBJ1-3	NA	TRBV6-6	TGTGCCAGCACCGGACAGGGGGCGGGTGGAAACACCATATATTTT	CASTGQGAGGNTIYF
NA	TRBJ2-3	few	TRBV20-1	TGCAGTGCTAGAGTGGGCGATACGCAGTATTTT	CSARVGDTQYF
TRBD2	TRBJ2-1	few	TRBV6-1	TGTGCCTCAACGATAGCGGGGGGGCAGATCGATGAGCAGTTCTTC	CASTIAGGQIDEQFF
NA	TRBJ2-5	NA	TRBV20-1	TGCAGTGCTAGAGGCGCGCGGGGACAAGAGACCCAGTACTTC	CSARGARGQETQYF
TRBD1	TRBJ1-4	NA	TRBV7-9	TGTGCCAGCAGCTTCGACAGGGGGCGGGATGAAAAACTGTTTTTT	CASSFDRGRDEKLFF
TRBD1	TRBJ1-1	NA	TRBV7-8	TGTGCCAGCAGCTTAGCAGTCGGCCAGGGGGGAAACACTGAAGCTTTCTTT	CASSLAVGQGGNTEAFF
TRBD1	TRBJ1-2	NA	TRBV7-2	TGTGCCAGCAGCTTGACAGGGGGATATGGCTACACCTTC	CASSLTGGYGYTF
TRBD2	TRBJ2-1	many	TRBV6-1	TGTGCCAGCAGTGAGTGGGGGACTAGCGGGAGTTACTCCTACAATGAGCAGTTCTTC	CASSEWGTSGSYSYNEQFF
TRBD1	TRBJ1-6	NA	TRBV18	TGTGCCAGCTCACCAGACAGGGCTAATTCACCCCTCCACTTT	CASSPDRANSPLHF
NA	TRBJ1-1	many	TRBV19	TGTGCCAGTAGACGTCAGGGGTCCGCTTCGAACACTGAAGCTTTCTTT	CASRRQGSASNTEAFF
TRBD1	TRBJ2-3	NA	TRBV14	TGTGCCAGCAGCCGTGGACAGGGTTTAGATACGCAGTATTTT	CASSRGQGLDTQYF
TRBD1	TRBJ2-7	few	TRBV2	TGTGCCAGCAGTGAGTTTCGTGGGACAGGGAGCGTCGAGCAGTACTTC	CASSEFRGTGSVEQYF
NA	TRBJ1-2	few	TRBV5-4	TGTGCCAGCAGCACCCCGACAGGCTATGGCTACACCTTC	CASSTPTGYGYTF